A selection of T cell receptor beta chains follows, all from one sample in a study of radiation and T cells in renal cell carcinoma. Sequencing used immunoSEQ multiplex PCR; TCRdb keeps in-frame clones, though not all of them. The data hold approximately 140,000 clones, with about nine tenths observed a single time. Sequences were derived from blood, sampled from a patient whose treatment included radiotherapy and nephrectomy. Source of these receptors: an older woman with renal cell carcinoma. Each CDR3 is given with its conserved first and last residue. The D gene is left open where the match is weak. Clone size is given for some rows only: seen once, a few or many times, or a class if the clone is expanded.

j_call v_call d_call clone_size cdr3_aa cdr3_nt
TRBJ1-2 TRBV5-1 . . CASSLGQGKSYGYTF TGCGCCAGCAGCTTGGGTCAGGGTAAATCCTATGGCTACACCTTC
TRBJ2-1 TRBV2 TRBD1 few CASSEKMTGTYNEQFF TGTGCCAGCAGCGAGAAGATGACAGGGACCTACAATGAGCAGTTCTTC
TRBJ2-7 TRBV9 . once CASSVGLNEQYF TGTGCCAGCAGCGTAGGGCTGAACGAGCAGTACTTC
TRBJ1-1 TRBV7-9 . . CASSPGTVEAFF TGTGCCAGCAGCCCCGGGACGGTTGAAGCTTTCTTT
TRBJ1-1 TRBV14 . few CASSQAGVNTEAFF TGTGCCAGCAGCCAAGCCGGGGTGAACACTGAAGCTTTCTTT
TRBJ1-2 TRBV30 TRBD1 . CAWRGTGDYGYTF TGTGCCTGGAGAGGGACAGGGGACTATGGCTACACCTTC
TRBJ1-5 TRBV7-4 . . CASSLCGANQPQHF TGTGCCAGCAGCTTATGTGGAGCGAATCAGCCCCAGCATTTT
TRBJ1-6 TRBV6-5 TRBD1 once CASSPRTGVNSPLHF TGTGCCAGCAGTCCCCGGACAGGGGTCAATTCACCCCTCCACTTT
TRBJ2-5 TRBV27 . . CASSPWTAETQYF TGTGCCAGCAGTCCCTGGACCGCAGAGACCCAGTACTTC
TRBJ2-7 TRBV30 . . CAWSVSLGRREQYF TGTGCCTGGAGTGTCAGTTTGGGCCGGCGGGAGCAGTACTTC
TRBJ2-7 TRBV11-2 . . CASSSLRDTAYEQYF TGTGCCAGCAGCTCCCTGCGGGACACCGCCTACGAGCAGTACTTC
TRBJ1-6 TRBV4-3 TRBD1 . CASSQDGQGAGWNSPLHF TGCGCCAGCAGCCAAGACGGACAGGGGGCCGGTTGGAATTCACCCCTCCACTTT
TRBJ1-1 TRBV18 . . CASSPQMNTEAFF TGTGCCAGCTCACCTCAAATGAACACTGAAGCTTTCTTT
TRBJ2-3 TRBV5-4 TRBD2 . CASSMSGGGADTQYF TGTGCCAGCAGCATGAGCGGGGGAGGCGCAGATACGCAGTATTTT
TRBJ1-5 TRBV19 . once CASSISGQNSNQPQHF TGTGCCAGTAGTATATCGGGCCAGAATAGCAATCAGCCCCAGCATTTT
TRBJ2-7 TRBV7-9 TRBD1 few CASSHLGTGDDEQYF TGTGCCAGCAGCCACCTGGGGACAGGGGACGACGAGCAGTACTTC
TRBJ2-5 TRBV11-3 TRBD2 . CASSSRTSGETQYF TGTGCCAGCAGCTCCCGGACTAGCGGGGAGACCCAGTACTTC
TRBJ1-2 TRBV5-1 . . CASSLEGANYGYTF TGCGCCAGCAGCTTGGAAGGAGCTAACTATGGCTACACCTTC
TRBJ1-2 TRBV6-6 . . CASSRGLNYGYTF TGTGCCAGCAGCCGGGGACTTAACTATGGCTACACCTTC
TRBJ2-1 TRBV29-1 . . CSVDPSGPYNEQFF TGCAGCGTTGATCCCAGTGGGCCCTACAATGAGCAGTTCTTC
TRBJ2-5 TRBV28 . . CASSASGEQETQYF TGTGCCAGCAGTGCATCAGGGGAACAAGAGACCCAGTACTTC
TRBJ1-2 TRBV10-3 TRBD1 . CAISQWDRDGYTF TGTGCCATCAGCCAATGGGACAGGGATGGCTACACCTTC